This TCR beta chain comes out of a study of blood T cell repertoires in COVID-19. Study information: From T cells, B-cell-depleted T cells, or PBMCs came the material, which was cDNA or gDNA.

As handled by the study authors: Amplifying reference gene primers gave estimates of nucleated cell counts. Some clones are missing from TCRdb's copy, which holds only in-frame ones; the method was immunoSEQ multiplex PCR. Clone size and V and J calls were adopted from that table, with D and trimming inferred from the DNA. The sample includes approximately 150,000 clones, approximately 88% seen only once; the top ten take about 28%. The V and J ends lost 3 bases and 4 bases respectively, with 7 bases between them. This CDR3 comprises 13 residues. Germline lookup yields CDR1 LNHDA and CDR2 SQIVND (reference sequence).

The V call is TRBV19, the J call TRBJ2-1; perhaps TRBD1 as D (6 bases). The clonotype was recovered from a human donor in a cohort sampled during active COVID-19. The sequenced sample was peripheral blood. CDR3 protein: CASSIRGYNEQFF. The CDR3 coding sequence is TGTGCCAGTAGTATCAGGGGTTACAATGAGCAGTTCTTC.